The 19 T cell receptor beta chains below come from one sample, sequenced in a study of blood T cells in healthy people across ages. A J-beta primer mix and a sample-barcoded 5' primer were used in a second PCR of roughly 7 to 12 cycles. From the 5' RACE reads, TCRdb called clonotypes with MiXCR, one entry per CDR3 protein. The table has under 2 million distinct CDR3 sequences, around 36% seen once; the top ten hold around 11%. Specimen: blood. The receptor source for this set is a woman in her 30s in good health.

This clonotype was counted many times. Here the CDR3 reads CSAPLGGAGTDTQYF. CDR3 in DNA: TGCAGTGCCCCACTCGGGGGGGCAGGCACAGATACGCAGTATTTT. The rearrangement joins TRBV20-1 to TRBJ2-3, with TRBD2 matching 8 bases. The CDR3 covers 15 residues. Per germline, CDR1 DFQATT and CDR2 SNEGSKA (reference sequence). V shed 6 bases and J 1 base; nucleotides not matched to a gene: 9.

Details on this clonotype: At one of its ends the junction is not consistent with the germline gene, which may arise from a read error. The chain uses TRBV29-1 and TRBJ1-3; 10 bases fit TRBD1. CDR1 and CDR2 (germline): SQVTM, ANQGSEA. This CDR3 region has 14 residues. CDR3 sequence (DNA): TGCAGCGTAAGGGACAGGGGAGATGGAACCACCATATATTTT. Protein sequence: CSVRDRGDGTTIYF. Based on the CDR3 plus reference TRBV29-1 and TRBJ1-3, the full variable domain is SAVISQKPSRDICQRGTSLTIQCQVDSQVTMMFWYRQQPGQSLTLIATANQGSEATYESGFVIDKFPISRPNLTFSTLTVSNMSPEDSSIYLCSVRDRGDGTTIYFGEGSWLTVV.

This clonotype was detected only a few times. The gene calls are TRBV6-1 and TRBJ2-1; 7 bases fit TRBD2. V was clipped by 6 bases and J by 0 bases; unmatched bases: 14. Germline V CDR1 and CDR2: MNHNS, SASEGT. This CDR3 has 18 residues. The CDR3 bases are TGTGCCAGCAGAATGGGGGGGATCCTTTCCCGCTCCTACAATGAGCAGTTCTTC. It is translated as CASRMGGILSRSYNEQFF.

Of note for this clonotype: A single base is all that separates this from a far larger clone, so a read error is likely. The gene calls are TRBV7-2 and TRBJ2-5; D not resolved. In germline, CDR1 is SGHTA, CDR2 FQGNSA. This CDR3 comprises 11 residues. The CDR3 nucleotides read TGTGCCAGCAGCCCGAAAGAGGCCCAGTACTTC. It is translated as CASSPKEAQYF.

V gene TRBV5-1 combines with J gene TRBJ2-2, with D perhaps TRBD1 or TRBD2 (5 bases each). Germline V gives CDR1 SGHRS, CDR2 YFSETQ. V lost 3 bases and J lost 6, with 18 bases in between. The CDR3 loop spans 16 amino acids. The CDR3 DNA follows: TGCGCCAGCAGCTCTTTTGGGGGAGTAGATGCCGGGGAGCTGTTTTTT. Amino acid sequence: CASSSFGGVDAGELFF.

The gene calls are TRBV20-1 and TRBJ2-1; 7 bases map to TRBD2. Looked up from germline, CDR1 is DFQATT and CDR2 is SNEGSKA (reference sequence). This CDR3 has 15 amino acids. With V trimmed by 2 bases and J by 0 bases, 4 bases remained unmatched. CDR3 sequence (DNA): TGCAGTGCTAGAAATCTAGCGGACTCCTACAATGAGCAGTTCTTC. Translating it yields CSARNLADSYNEQFF.

This clonotype has ten or more counts. The genes are TRBV20-1 and TRBJ2-3, with 9 positions matching TRBD1. Germline trimming cut 0 bases from V and 2 bases from J; bases unmatched to any gene: 6. Germline V gene sequence: CDR1 DFQATT, CDR2 SNEGSKA (reference sequence). This CDR3 contains 16 residues. CDR3 DNA: TGCAGTGCTAGAGACGGGACAGGGATTTACACAGATACGCAGTATTTT. Its protein is CSARDGTGIYTDTQYF.

J is TRBJ1-1 and V is TRBV30, with D unclear. Deletions cut 4 bases from V and 1 base from J, with 10 bases between. CDR1 and CDR2 from the germline V gene are GTSNPN and SVGIG (reference sequence). The CDR3 is 13 amino acids. The DNA for the CDR3 is TGTGCCTGGACCTATCGGAGGAACACTGAAGCTTTCTTT. Translation: CAWTYRRNTEAFF.

The chain is built from TRBV12-3 or TRBV12-4 and TRBJ1-1; D is unresolved. CDR3 length: 11 residues. Trimming removed 2 bases from V and 8 bases from J, with 6 bases in between. As DNA, the CDR3 is TGTGCCAGCAGTTTAACCTCCGAAGCTTTCTTT. It yields the protein CASSLTSEAFF.

This clonotype has only a few counts. The chain carries TRBV14 and TRBJ2-1; 13 bases align to TRBD2. The CDR3 runs to 18 residues. The V gene end was trimmed by 0 bases and the J gene end by 10 bases; junction bases not matched to a gene: 12. Germline CDR1 reads SGHDN; CDR2 reads FVKESK. CDR3 sequence: CASSQDLETSGRRWEQFF. For the CDR3, the DNA is TGTGCCAGCAGCCAAGATCTGGAGACTAGCGGGAGGCGTTGGGAGCAGTTCTTC.

The V call is TRBV6-5, the J call TRBJ1-2, with D possibly being TRBD1 (6 bases). V shed 2 bases and J shed 4 bases, with 14 bases lying between them. Germline V gene data show CDR1 as MNHEY and CDR2 as SVGAGI. The CDR3 sequence is 15 residues long. The CDR3 reads CASSYGSQGAYGYTF. Written as DNA, the CDR3 is TGTGCCAGCAGTTACGGGTCACAGGGAGCCTATGGCTACACCTTC.

This clonotype appeared once. The chain uses TRBV7-9 and TRBJ2-4; 9 bases match TRBD1. The trim removed 7 bases at V and 13 bases at J, leaving 20 bases unmatched. From germline, CDR1 is SEHNR and CDR2 FQNEAQ (reference sequence). CDR3 length: 16 amino acids. For the CDR3, the DNA is TGTGCCAGCATCGAAATGGGACAGGGATCCCTGGATGAGCAGTACTTC. It specifies CASIEMGQGSLDEQYF.

This chain connects TRBV5-1 to TRBJ2-3, with a tentative D call TRBD2 (5 bases). CDR1 is SGHRS, CDR2 YFSETQ, per germline. Trimming shortened V by 4 bases and J by 3 bases, and 18 bases separated the two germline ends. The CDR3 totals 16 residues. CDR3: CASSKEGLRLTDTQYF. The CDR3 nucleotides read TGCGCCAGCAGCAAGGAAGGACTCAGACTTACAGATACGCAGTATTTT.

This rearrangement joins TRBV29-1 to TRBJ2-3; D ambiguous. Germline V gives CDR1 SQVTM, CDR2 ANQGSEA. The CDR3 is 16 residues long. Between the trimmed V and J ends, which lost 1 base and 0 bases, there was a span of 14 bases. The CDR3 loop reads CSVEGFLSFSTDTQYF. In DNA form, the CDR3 reads TGCAGCGTTGAAGGCTTCCTAAGTTTTAGCACAGATACGCAGTATTTT.

This clonotype was detected once. The chain has TRBV28 and TRBJ1-5; TRBD1 matches at 8 bases. The CDR3 covers 19 residues. V was pared by 6 bases and J by 2 bases, with 18 bases of the junction left unmatched. Per germline, CDR1 MDHEN and CDR2 SYDVKM. CDR3 sequence: CASSEVKDRESGGNQPQHF. CDR3 DNA sequence: TGTGCCAGCAGCGAAGTAAAGGACAGGGAATCTGGGGGCAATCAGCCCCAGCATTTT.

This chain links TRBV6-6 with TRBJ1-2; 7 nucleotides match TRBD1. Germline CDR1 is MNHNY and CDR2 is SVGAGI (reference sequence). The trim removed 6 bases at V and 2 bases at J, leaving 3 bases unmatched. The length of the CDR3 is 13 residues. Here the CDR3 DNA reads TGTGCCAGCAGGGTACAGGGGAACTATGGCTACACCTTC. This encodes CASRVQGNYGYTF.

This clonotype showed up many times. CDR3 loop: CSVSGGQETQYF. The CDR3 DNA reads TGCAGCGTATCAGGAGGTCAAGAGACCCAGTACTTC. The chain carries TRBV29-1 and TRBJ2-5, with D possibly TRBD2 on 5 matching bases. The CDR3 totals 12 residues. Germline V gene sequence: CDR1 SQVTM, CDR2 ANQGSEA. Trimming shortened V by 6 bases and J by 2 bases, and 10 bases separated the two germline ends.

The rearrangement joins TRBV5-1 to TRBJ2-3; 7 bases line up with TRBD1. Germline CDR1 SGHRS, CDR2 YFSETQ. CDR3 length: 15 amino acids. Trimming took 4 bases from V and 2 from J; bases not matched to a gene: 7. CDR3 residues: CASSKQGLLTDTQYF. The CDR3 region has the DNA TGCGCCAGCAGCAAACAGGGGCTCCTCACAGATACGCAGTATTTT.

This clonotype came up many times. CDR3 bases: TGTGCCAGCAGCCAAGTCGTATTTGGCACAGATACGCAGTATTTT. Amino acids: CASSQVVFGTDTQYF. The chain uses TRBV14 and TRBJ2-3, with no clear D. This CDR3 region has 15 residues. Germline V CDR1 and CDR2: SGHDN, FVKESK. Between the trimmed V and J ends, which lost 1 base and 1 base, there was a span of 9 bases.